This T cell receptor (beta chain) was recovered during a study of blood T cells in healthy people across ages. Findings and limits, study-wide: Roughly linear age-related decline in beta diversity appeared, significant by age roughly 40.

A sample-barcoded 5' primer and a J-beta primer mix were used in a second PCR of roughly 6 to 11 cycles. TCRdb fed the 5' RACE reads into MiXCR, producing one record per CDR3 protein. Among around 780,000 distinct CDR3 sequences listed, around a quarter were seen once. The germline V gene encodes CDR1 SEHNR and CDR2 FQNEAQ (reference sequence). This CDR3 has 15 residues. About this clonotype: Its antigen is undetermined. A read error may produce the germline difference seen at one junction end.

These same records also appear under a second study, on T cells of mothers and their children. That study reports: With unrelated pairs as the comparison, related mother-child pairs had a slightly higher overlap that was not significant.

This receptor was obtained from a boy between 10 and 17 years old in good health. The material sequenced was blood. This chain joins TRBV7-9 and TRBJ2-6; 8 nucleotides line up with TRBD1. The CDR3 bases are TGTGCCGGCAGCCCTCAGGACAGGGTCCCTATCATCCTGACTTTC. Protein product: CAGSPQDRVPIILTF.